One sample yielded the 10 T cell receptor beta chains listed below, sequenced in a study of cytomegalovirus exposure and HLA in healthy donors. Primers included in the PCR were 60 Vbeta and 13 Jbeta primers. TCRdb's copy holds only in-frame clones and misses some; the assay was immunoSEQ multiplex PCR. The sample lists 100,000 to 150,000 clones, around 85% seen once, with roughly 1.7% in the top ten. Specimen: PBMCs. The receptors stem from a boy between 10 and 17 years old in good health and CMV-seronegative.

The J gene is TRBJ1-4, the V gene TRBV4-1; 8 bases map to TRBD1. This CDR3 has 14 amino acids. The germline V gene encodes CDR1 MGHRA and CDR2 YSYEKL. The ends lost 3 bases at V and 6 bases at J; junction bases unmatched: 3. As DNA, the CDR3 is TGCGCCAGCAGCCAGTCACAGGGGGATGAAAAACTGTTTTTT. Its protein product is CASSQSQGDEKLFF.

The gene calls are TRBV30 and TRBJ2-6; 7 bases match TRBD1. There are 15 residues in the CDR3. The ends lost 5 bases at V and 4 bases at J; junction bases unmatched: 8. Per germline, CDR1 GTSNPN and CDR2 SVGIG (reference sequence). The CDR3 DNA sequence: TGTGCCTGGCTATTGACAGGGACGGGGGCCAACGTCCTGACTTTC. It translates to CAWLLTGTGANVLTF.

The chain recombines TRBV5-4 with TRBJ2-6, with D perhaps matching TRBD2 (5 bases). The V and J ends lost 5 bases and 0 bases respectively, with 18 bases between them. The CDR3 loop spans 18 amino acids. The germline gives CDR1 SGHNT, CDR2 YYREEE (reference sequence). This CDR3 reads CASSPPVEGISGANVLTF. CDR3 nucleotide sequence: TGTGCCAGCAGTCCACCTGTCGAGGGAATCTCTGGGGCCAACGTCCTGACTTTC.

The genes are TRBV27 and TRBJ2-3; D may be TRBD1 (6 bases). The V gene lost 5 bases and the J gene lost 5 bases, with 26 bases spanning the gap. Looked up from germline, CDR1 is MNHEY and CDR2 is SMNVEV (reference sequence). The CDR3 consists of 18 residues. For the CDR3, the DNA is TGTGCCAGCAGTCCACAGGGCATTTCCGGGAAGGGCGGAGATACGCAGTATTTT. Its translation is CASSPQGISGKGGDTQYF.

The genes are TRBV7-6 and TRBJ1-2; 7 positions agree with TRBD1. CDR1 and CDR2 (germline): SGHVS, FNYEAQ. The CDR3 has 13 residues. Germline trimming cut 4 bases from V and 6 bases from J; bases unmatched to any gene: 5. The CDR3 is CASSSTGADGYTF. The CDR3 DNA sequence: TGTGCCAGCAGCTCAACAGGGGCCGATGGCTACACCTTC.

CDR3 DNA: TGTGCCAGCAGCTTAGCAGGGGGTGGAAACACCATATATTTT. Its protein is CASSLAGGGNTIYF. The chain carries TRBV13 and TRBJ1-3; the match to TRBD1 covers 7 bases. CDR3 length equals 14 residues. With 1 base clipped from V and 3 bases from J, the junction kept 0 bases outside the gene matches. CDR1 is PRHDT and CDR2 is FYEKMQ in the germline V gene (reference sequence).

V is TRBV6-5 and J is TRBJ1-5; 8 bases map to TRBD1. The CDR3 length is 14 residues. The junction had 3 bases not matched to a gene; V was cut back by 6 bases and J by 2 bases. Germline V gene lookup returns CDR1 MNHEY and CDR2 SVGAGI. The CDR3 sequence is CASSPGGGNQPQHF. Here the CDR3 DNA reads TGTGCCAGCAGCCCAGGGGGCGGCAATCAGCCCCAGCATTTT.

V and J are TRBV30 and TRBJ1-4; tentative D call: TRBD1 (5 bases). V lost 1 base to trimming and J lost 6 bases, with 9 bases between them. The CDR3 extends over 13 amino acids. Germline V gene data show CDR1 as GTSNPN and CDR2 as SVGIG (reference sequence). In DNA form, the CDR3 reads TGTGCCTGGAGTGGGGGACTGGATGAAAAACTGTTTTTT. Its translation: CAWSGGLDEKLFF.

The J gene is TRBJ2-2, the V gene TRBV7-2; 9 nucleotides line up with TRBD2. V was clipped by 3 bases and J by 4 bases; unmatched bases: 3. CDR3 length equals 15 residues. CDR1 is SGHTA, CDR2 FQGNSA, per germline. This chain's CDR3 is CASSLTAGGTGELFF. The CDR3 DNA reads TGTGCCAGCAGCTTGACAGCGGGAGGCACCGGGGAGCTGTTTTTT.

This chain connects TRBV19 to TRBJ1-1; tentative D call: TRBD1 (5 bases). The CDR3 totals 14 residues. Germline V lookup: CDR1 LNHDA, CDR2 SQIVND (reference sequence). Deletions cut 4 bases from V and 3 bases from J, with 12 bases between. The CDR3 DNA reads as TGTGCCAGTAGTACGCGACAGATCCACACTGAAGCTTTCTTT. Protein product: CASSTRQIHTEAFF.